This TCR beta chain was obtained from a study of blood T cell repertoires in COVID-19. Background on the study: COVID-19 samples from acute and convalescent phases originated in the United States, Italy and Spain. PBMCs, B-cell-depleted T cells, or T cells were the source of the cDNA or gDNA that made up the material.

The authors' processing: Quantification of nucleated cells was approximated via reference gene primer amplification. Sequencing was performed with immunoSEQ multiplex PCR; in TCRdb, only in-frame clones are kept and a portion is missing. The DNA was the basis for D and trimming; V, J and clone size are from that table. The data show around 230,000 clones, approximately 91% seen once. In germline, CDR1 is MNHNY, CDR2 SVGAGI (reference sequence). Unmatched junction bases numbered 10, after V lost 7 bases and J lost 8 bases. The CDR3 runs 14 residues. The origin of this receptor is a man in his forties with acute or convalescent COVID-19. The sequenced sample consisted of peripheral blood. This chain connects TRBV6-6 to TRBJ1-5; 8 bases agree with TRBD1. CDR3 amino acids: CASKGLVDREPQHF. CDR3 DNA sequence: TGTGCCAGCAAGGGGTTGGTGGACAGGGAGCCCCAGCATTTT.